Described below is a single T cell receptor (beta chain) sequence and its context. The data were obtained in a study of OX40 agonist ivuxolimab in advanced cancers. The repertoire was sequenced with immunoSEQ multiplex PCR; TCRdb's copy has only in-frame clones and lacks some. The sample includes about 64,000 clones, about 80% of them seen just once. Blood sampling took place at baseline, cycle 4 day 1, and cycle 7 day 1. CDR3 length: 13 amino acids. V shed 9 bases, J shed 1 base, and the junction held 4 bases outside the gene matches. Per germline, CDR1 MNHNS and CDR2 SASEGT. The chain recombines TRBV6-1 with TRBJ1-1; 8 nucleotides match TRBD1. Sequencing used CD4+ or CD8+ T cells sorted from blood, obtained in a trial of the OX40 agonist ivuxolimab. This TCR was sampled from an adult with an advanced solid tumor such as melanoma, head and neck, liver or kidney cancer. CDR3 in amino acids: CASVGTGNTEAFF. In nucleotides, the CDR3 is TGTGCCAGTGTGGGGACAGGGAACACTGAAGCTTTCTTT.